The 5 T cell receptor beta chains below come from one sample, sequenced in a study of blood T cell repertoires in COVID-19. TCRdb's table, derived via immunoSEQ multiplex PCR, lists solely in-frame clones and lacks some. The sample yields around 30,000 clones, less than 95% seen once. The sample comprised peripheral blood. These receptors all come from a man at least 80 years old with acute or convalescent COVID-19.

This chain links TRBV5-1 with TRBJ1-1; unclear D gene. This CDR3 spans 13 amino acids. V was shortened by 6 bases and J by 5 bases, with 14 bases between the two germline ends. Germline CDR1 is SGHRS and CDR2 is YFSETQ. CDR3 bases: TGCGCCAGCACCGACCCTCCGGGGACTGAAGCTTTCTTT. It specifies CASTDPPGTEAFF.

In nucleotides, the CDR3 is TGTGCCAGCAGTGCAGGACAGGGAAATTCACCCCTCCACTTT. Its protein product is CASSAGQGNSPLHF. The chain has TRBV6-4 and TRBJ1-6; 8 nucleotides match TRBD1. The length of the CDR3 is 14 residues. CDR1 is MRHNA, CDR2 SNTAGT, per germline. Trimming at V came to 4 bases and at J to 7 bases, leaving 3 bases not matched to a gene.

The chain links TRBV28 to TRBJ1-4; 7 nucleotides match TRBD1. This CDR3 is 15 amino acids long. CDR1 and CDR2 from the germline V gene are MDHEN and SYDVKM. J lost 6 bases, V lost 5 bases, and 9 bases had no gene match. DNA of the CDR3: TGTGCCAGCAGTCCCCTGGGCAGGGGGGATGAAAAACTGTTTTTT. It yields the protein CASSPLGRGDEKLFF.

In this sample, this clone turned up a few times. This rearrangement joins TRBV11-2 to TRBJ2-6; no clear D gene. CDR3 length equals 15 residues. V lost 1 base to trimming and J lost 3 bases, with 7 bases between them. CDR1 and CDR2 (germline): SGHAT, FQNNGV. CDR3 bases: TGTGCCAGCAGCTTAGGTCCCGGTGGGGCCAACGTCCTGACTTTC. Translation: CASSLGPGGANVLTF.

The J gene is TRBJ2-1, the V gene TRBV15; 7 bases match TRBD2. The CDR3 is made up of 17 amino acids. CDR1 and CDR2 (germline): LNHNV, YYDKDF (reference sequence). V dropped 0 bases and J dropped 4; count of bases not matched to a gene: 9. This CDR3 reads CATSRDGRVPPYNEQFF. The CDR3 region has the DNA TGTGCCACCAGCAGAGATGGGAGGGTTCCCCCTTACAATGAGCAGTTCTTC.